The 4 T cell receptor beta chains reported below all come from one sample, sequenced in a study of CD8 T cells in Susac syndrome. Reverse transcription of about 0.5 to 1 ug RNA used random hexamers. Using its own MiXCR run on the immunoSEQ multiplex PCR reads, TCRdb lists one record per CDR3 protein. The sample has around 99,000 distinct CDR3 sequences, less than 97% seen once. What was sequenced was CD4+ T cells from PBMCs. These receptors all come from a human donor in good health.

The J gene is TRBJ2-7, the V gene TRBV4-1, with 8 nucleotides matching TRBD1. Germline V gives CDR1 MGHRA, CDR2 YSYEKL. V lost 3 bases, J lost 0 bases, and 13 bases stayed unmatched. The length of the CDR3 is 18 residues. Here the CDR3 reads CASSQTPPAGGTSYEQYF. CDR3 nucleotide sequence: TGCGCCAGCAGCCAGACCCCCCCCGCAGGGGGCACCTCCTACGAGCAGTACTTC.

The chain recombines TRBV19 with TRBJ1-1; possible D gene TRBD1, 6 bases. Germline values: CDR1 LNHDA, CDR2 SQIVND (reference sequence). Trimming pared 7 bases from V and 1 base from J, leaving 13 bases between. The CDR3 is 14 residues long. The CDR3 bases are TGTGCCAGTATGGGCAGGGGAGGGAACACTGAAGCTTTCTTT. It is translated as CASMGRGGNTEAFF.

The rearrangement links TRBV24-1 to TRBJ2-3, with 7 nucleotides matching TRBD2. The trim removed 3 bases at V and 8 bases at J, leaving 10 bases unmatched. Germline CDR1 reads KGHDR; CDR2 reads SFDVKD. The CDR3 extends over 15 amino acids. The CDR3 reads CATSDRRGGQATQYF. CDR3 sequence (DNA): TGTGCCACCAGTGATCGAAGGGGAGGGCAAGCTACGCAGTATTTT.

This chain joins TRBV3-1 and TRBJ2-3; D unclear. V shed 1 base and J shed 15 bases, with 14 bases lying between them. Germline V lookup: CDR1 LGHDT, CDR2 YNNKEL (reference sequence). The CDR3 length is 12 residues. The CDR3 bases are TGTGCCAGCAGCCAAGTGAAAGGCAAGGAATATTTT. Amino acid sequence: CASSQVKGKEYF.